One and the same sample provided the 5 T cell receptor beta chains below, sequenced in a study of blood T cells in healthy people across ages. Next came a second PCR, run for about 7 to 12 cycles, which used a sample-barcoded 5' primer along with a J-beta primer mix. TCRdb fed the 5' RACE reads into MiXCR, producing one record per CDR3 protein. Of roughly 1.4 million distinct CDR3 sequences in the sample, 59% were seen once. Sequencing was performed on blood. All receptors come from a man in his late teens or twenties in good health.

The gene calls are TRBV9 and TRBJ2-2; D not certain. With 5 bases removed from V and 0 bases from J, the gap between germline ends came to 8 bases. CDR1 SGDLS and CDR2 YYNGEE come from the germline V gene. CDR3 length equals 14 residues. DNA of the CDR3: TGTGCCAGCAGGTGGGGATCGAACACCGGGGAGCTGTTTTTT. Translated, it gives CASRWGSNTGELFF.

J is TRBJ2-2 and V is TRBV5-1, with unresolved D. The V and J ends lost 1 base and 2 bases respectively, with 6 bases between them. Looked up from germline, CDR1 is SGHRS and CDR2 is YFSETQ. The CDR3 extends over 14 amino acids. CDR3: CASSLKINTGELFF. In DNA, the CDR3 is TGCGCCAGCAGCTTGAAGATCAACACCGGGGAGCTGTTTTTT.

There are a few counts of this clonotype. The chain carries TRBV4-3 and TRBJ2-7; 12 nucleotides match TRBD2. With V trimmed by 1 base and J by 0 bases, 1 base remained unmatched. The CDR3 length is 16 residues. Germline assignment: CDR1 LGHNA and CDR2 YSLEER. DNA of the CDR3: TGCGCCAGCAGCCAAGGACTAGCGGGGGTCTCCTACGAGCAGTACTTC. Its translation: CASSQGLAGVSYEQYF.

This clonotype came up once. The genes are TRBV12-3 or TRBV12-4 and TRBJ1-5; 7 bases are a match to TRBD1. The CDR3 runs 16 residues. Trimming cost V 1 base and J 4 bases; bases outside gene matches: 7. The CDR3 here is CASSLGGDSRNQPQHF. DNA of the CDR3: TGTGCCAGCAGTTTAGGAGGGGACAGCCGTAATCAGCCCCAGCATTTT.

This chain links TRBV14 with TRBJ1-2; 7 positions match TRBD1. Germline CDR1 SGHDN, CDR2 FVKESK. The CDR3 consists of 15 residues. V shed 3 bases, J shed 8 bases, and the junction held 12 bases outside the gene matches. The CDR3, as DNA: TGTGCCAGCAGCCATATCGACAGGGCGGTAGGCGGCTACACCTTC. This gives the protein CASSHIDRAVGGYTF.